These 31 T cell receptor beta chains were all obtained from the same sample, sequenced in a study of Ad26.COV2.S vaccination and SARS-CoV-2 variants. Here immunoSEQ multiplex PCR was the method, and the copy in TCRdb shows in-frame clones only, minus some. The sample records 350,000 to 500,000 clones, 80% to 95% being singletons. The treatment is: about 20 received Ad26.COV2.S at low or high dose, single or two shots; about five received placebo; per-sample allocation not given. Each sample was drawn 63 days after the first injection (of vaccine or placebo). The input for sequencing was peripheral blood, taken in a trial of Ad26.COV2.S vaccine versus placebo. All receptors come from a person aged 18-65 years who received the Ad26.COV2.S COVID-19 vaccine or a placebo.

The rearrangement joins TRBV11-2 to TRBJ2-2; TRBD1 agrees at 9 bases. CDR3 length: 18 residues. After removal of 6 bases from V and 5 bases from J, the junction contained 16 bases not matched to a gene. Germline values: CDR1 SGHAT, CDR2 FQNNGV. The chain's CDR3 is CASSHFVVQDRGTGELFF. CDR3 sequence (DNA): TGTGCCAGCAGTCATTTCGTCGTCCAGGACAGGGGTACCGGGGAGCTGTTTTTT.

This chain connects TRBV11-1 to TRBJ2-1, with TRBD1 identical over 9 bases. The CDR3 has 15 amino acids. The V segment lost 5 bases and the J segment 7 bases; nucleotides outside the gene matches: 9. In germline, CDR1 is SGHAT, CDR2 FQDESV (reference sequence). The CDR3: CASSQDRGVANEQFF. Written as DNA, the CDR3 is TGTGCCAGCAGCCAGGACAGGGGAGTCGCGAATGAGCAGTTCTTC.

The rearrangement links TRBV2 to TRBJ2-2; D is perhaps TRBD2 (5 bases). Germline CDR1 is SNHLY and CDR2 is FYNNEI. There are 15 residues in the CDR3. V gave up 6 bases and J gave up 5 bases, with 16 bases separating them. CDR3 sequence reads: CASRNRTGVTGELFF. Written as DNA, the CDR3 is TGTGCCAGCAGGAATAGGACCGGGGTTACCGGGGAGCTGTTTTTT. Drawing the rest from reference TRBV2 and TRBJ2-2, the complete variable domain is EPEVTQTPSHQVTQMGQEVILRCVPISNHLYFYWYRQILGQKVEFLVSFYNNEISEKSEIFDDQFSVERPDGSNFTLKIRSTKLEDSAMYFCASRNRTGVTGELFFGEGSRLTVL.

CDR3 sequence reads: CASSLVSEAFF. CDR3 DNA sequence: TGTGCCAGCAGTTTAGTGAGTGAAGCTTTCTTT. The chain links TRBV28 to TRBJ1-1, with D uncertain. Trimming left V 2 bases short and J 7 bases short, with 5 bases between. The length of the CDR3 is 11 residues. Germline-derived CDR1 and CDR2 are MDHEN and SYDVKM.

V gene TRBV19 combines with J gene TRBJ2-3, with TRBD2 as a possible D gene (5 bases). Germline V CDR1 and CDR2: LNHDA, SQIVND (reference sequence). The CDR3 is made up of 12 amino acids. V was trimmed by 9 bases and J by 1 base, leaving 8 bases between them. As DNA, the CDR3 is TGTGCCAGCGGACTTCGCACAGATACGCAGTATTTT. Translated: CASGLRTDTQYF.

This clone was detected once. The rearrangement uses TRBV19 and TRBJ2-7, with D tentatively TRBD1 (5 bases). CDR3 length: 14 amino acids. Germline V gene sequence: CDR1 LNHDA, CDR2 SQIVND (reference sequence). Trimming removed 3 bases at V and 1 base at J, with 10 bases between. The CDR3 protein is CASSIDDSSYEQYF. In DNA, the CDR3 is TGTGCCAGTAGTATCGACGACAGTTCCTACGAGCAGTACTTC.

The chain has TRBV27 and TRBJ2-5; D not certain. The germline V gene has CDR1 MNHEY and CDR2 SMNVEV (reference sequence). The CDR3 has 13 amino acids. Trimming left V 6 bases short and J 2 bases short, with 10 bases between. This chain's CDR3 is CASRKSNQETQYF. CDR3 bases: TGTGCCAGCAGGAAAAGTAATCAAGAGACCCAGTACTTC.

The count of this clone is one. The chain carries TRBV5-4 and TRBJ2-7; 7 bases match TRBD2. V trimming: 5 bases; J trimming: 1 base; junction bases outside the gene matches: 6. CDR3 length: 14 amino acids. In germline, CDR1 is SGHNT, CDR2 YYREEE (reference sequence). The CDR3 DNA reads TGTGCCAGCAGTGGGAGGCGGGGGTCCTACGAGCAGTACTTC. This codes for CASSGRRGSYEQYF.

This clone was found a few times. The chain uses TRBV7-9 and TRBJ2-7; TRBD1 agrees at 8 bases. The CDR3 has 14 residues. V was pared by 1 base and J by 2 bases, with 1 base of the junction left unmatched. Germline V gives CDR1 SEHNR, CDR2 FQNEAQ (reference sequence). This chain's CDR3 is CASSLGTGTYEQYF. In DNA form, the CDR3 reads TGTGCCAGCAGCTTAGGGACAGGGACCTACGAGCAGTACTTC.

The chain links TRBV11-3 to TRBJ1-4; D is ambiguous. Germline V gene data show CDR1 as SGHNT and CDR2 as YENEEA. The CDR3 sequence is 20 residues long. Trimming removed 0 bases at V and 7 bases at J, with 27 bases between. CDR3 in DNA: TGTGCCAGCAGCTTAGATCTAGGAGCAGAACCAGTGGTGGGATCTGAAAAACTGTTTTTT. Protein product: CASSLDLGAEPVVGSEKLFF.

The chain links TRBV19 to TRBJ2-1; 11 bases align to TRBD2. Unmatched junction bases numbered 19, after V lost 6 bases and J lost 3 bases. CDR1 and CDR2 from the germline V gene are LNHDA and SQIVND (reference sequence). The CDR3 totals 20 residues. CDR3 in DNA: TGTGCCAGTAGCCCCATCCCCGGACTAGCGGGCGTGAGGCGCTACAATGAGCAGTTCTTC. This translates into CASSPIPGLAGVRRYNEQFF.

This rearrangement joins TRBV4-1 to TRBJ1-1; D is perhaps TRBD1 (5 bases). Trimming left V 4 bases short and J 2 bases short, with 11 bases between. The CDR3 loop spans 14 amino acids. Germline V gene lookup returns CDR1 MGHRA and CDR2 YSYEKL. CDR3 in amino acids: CASSPGQINTEAFF. CDR3 nucleotides: TGCGCCAGCAGCCCCGGACAAATAAACACTGAAGCTTTCTTT.

The chain recombines TRBV28 with TRBJ1-1; a weak D match, TRBD1 (5 bases). Trimming cost V 5 bases and J 0 bases, with 13 bases left between them. The CDR3 contains 15 residues. From germline, CDR1 is MDHEN and CDR2 SYDVKM. CDR3 protein: CASSPPGPLNTEAFF. CDR3 DNA sequence: TGTGCCAGCAGTCCTCCGGGACCTCTGAACACTGAAGCTTTCTTT.

A word on this clone: Other DNA sequences from this sample encode an identical CDR3 as well. The rearrangement links TRBV9 to TRBJ2-3; D ambiguous. The ends were cut back, 0 bases at V and 3 bases at J, with 5 bases in the middle. CDR3 size: 13 residues. Germline CDR1 is SGDLS and CDR2 is YYNGEE. CDR3 sequence (DNA): TGTGCCAGCAGCGTAGGTGTAACAGATACGCAGTATTTT. Protein sequence: CASSVGVTDTQYF.

This rearrangement joins TRBV5-1 to TRBJ2-1; TRBD2 agrees at 15 bases. Germline CDR1 SGHRS, CDR2 YFSETQ. This CDR3 contains 18 residues. V shed 4 bases and J 0 bases; nucleotides not matched to a gene: 5. For the CDR3, the DNA is TGCGCCAGCAGCGAAGGGACTAGCGGGAGGCACTCCTACAATGAGCAGTTCTTC. It translates to CASSEGTSGRHSYNEQFF.

The chain recombines TRBV18 with TRBJ1-1, with 8 bases lining up with TRBD1. V lost 2 bases to trimming and J lost 6 bases; unmatched junction nucleotides: 11. The CDR3 runs to 16 residues. Germline CDR1 and CDR2: KGHSH and LQKENI. CDR3 nucleotides: TGTGCCAGCTCACCATTGACAGGGGTAAACCTCGCTGAAGCTTTCTTT. Residues: CASSPLTGVNLAEAFF.

This clone was counted once. The chain employs TRBV4-1 and TRBJ2-1, with 7 bases identical to TRBD2. The CDR3 has 17 amino acids. The germline V gene encodes CDR1 MGHRA and CDR2 YSYEKL. The ends lost 0 bases at V and 4 bases at J; junction bases unmatched: 9. CDR3 sequence reads: CASSQELVASGYNEQFF. The CDR3 DNA is TGCGCCAGCAGCCAAGAGTTAGTGGCTAGCGGTTACAATGAGCAGTTCTTC.

This chain links TRBV3-1 (or the pseudogene TRBV3-2) with TRBJ2-5, with 9 nucleotides matching TRBD1. The V segment lost 4 bases and the J segment 5 bases; nucleotides outside the gene matches: 5. The CDR3 sequence is 14 residues long. Germline V gene lookup returns CDR1 LGHDT and CDR2 YNNKEL (reference sequence). The CDR3 sequence is CASSLGTGSETQYF. In DNA, the CDR3 is TGTGCCAGCAGCCTGGGGACAGGGTCCGAGACCCAGTACTTC.

This chain joins TRBV4-1 and TRBJ2-1; no definite D call. CDR1 is MGHRA, CDR2 YSYEKL, per germline. Trimming took off 1 base at V and 2 bases at J, with 12 bases between the two ends. CDR3 size: 16 residues. The CDR3 sequence is CASSQGVRQTYNEQFF. CDR3 bases: TGCGCCAGCAGCCAAGGGGTTAGACAAACCTACAATGAGCAGTTCTTC.

The chain employs TRBV24-1 and TRBJ2-5; 7 positions agree with TRBD1. The germline V gene has CDR1 KGHDR and CDR2 SFDVKD. This CDR3 has 15 amino acids. Unmatched junction bases numbered 5, after V lost 3 bases and J lost 2 bases. The CDR3 coding sequence is TGTGCCACCAGTGATATGGGACAGCCACAAGAGACCCAGTACTTC. Protein: CATSDMGQPQETQYF.

The chain employs TRBV7-3 and TRBJ2-6, with a tentative D call TRBD1 (6 bases). There are 20 residues in the CDR3. Germline CDR1 and CDR2: SGHTA and FQGTGA. V gave up 5 bases and J gave up 0 bases, with 23 bases separating them. The CDR3 nucleotides are TGTGCCAGCAGCCGCCCCGTTGGGTCAGGGGCCCTCTCTGGGGCCAACGTCCTGACTTTC. As protein: CASSRPVGSGALSGANVLTF.

Concerning this clone: The same CDR3 is also encoded by other DNA sequences in this sample. This rearrangement joins TRBV27 to TRBJ2-7, with a weak D call TRBD1 (6 bases). V was trimmed by 2 bases and J by 2 bases, leaving 7 bases between them. This CDR3 has 13 residues. CDR1 MNHEY and CDR2 SMNVEV come from the germline V gene (reference sequence). The CDR3: CASSLQGTYEQYF. For the CDR3, the DNA is TGTGCCAGCAGTTTACAGGGGACCTACGAGCAGTACTTC.

This clone was seen a few times. The CDR3 DNA follows: TGTGCCAGCAGCCAAAGACTAGCGGGAGAGGATGAGCAGTTCTTC. This sequence encodes CASSQRLAGEDEQFF. The genes are TRBV7-8 and TRBJ2-1; TRBD2 aligns across 12 bases. The V gene's germline CDR1 is SGHVS and CDR2 FQNEAQ. V gave up 5 bases and J gave up 8 bases; unmatched junction bases: 7. CDR3 length: 15 amino acids.

This sequence joins TRBV3-1 (or the pseudogene TRBV3-2) and TRBJ2-7, with D possibly matching TRBD2 (5 bases). The V and J ends lost 0 bases and 2 bases respectively, with 8 bases between them. This CDR3 is built from 14 residues. The germline V gene encodes CDR1 LGHDT and CDR2 YNNKEL (reference sequence). The CDR3 sequence is CASSQEWETYEQYF. CDR3 bases: TGTGCCAGCAGCCAAGAGTGGGAGACCTACGAGCAGTACTTC.

The chain recombines TRBV7-2 with TRBJ2-2, with 10 bases aligning to TRBD1. The V segment lost 3 bases and the J segment 7 bases; nucleotides outside the gene matches: 5. Germline values: CDR1 SGHTA, CDR2 FQGNSA. The CDR3 consists of 15 residues. The CDR3 bases are TGTGCCAGCAGCTTTACCGGGACAGGGGTCGGGGAGCTGTTTTTT. Residues: CASSFTGTGVGELFF.

V is TRBV28 and J is TRBJ2-7; 15 bases are shared with TRBD2. V gave up 7 bases and J gave up 4 bases; unmatched junction bases: 5. Germline assignment: CDR1 MDHEN and CDR2 SYDVKM. This CDR3 spans 15 amino acids. In DNA, the CDR3 is TGTGCCAGCACTCCGGGACTAGCGGGAGGATACGAGCAGTACTTC. This codes for CASTPGLAGGYEQYF.

The chain combines TRBV28 with TRBJ2-1; 7 bases map to TRBD2. Germline CDR1 is MDHEN and CDR2 is SYDVKM. V shed 4 bases, J shed 6 bases, and the junction held 21 bases outside the gene matches. The CDR3 totals 19 residues. Here the CDR3 reads CASSSPRVAGVPFPNEQFF. CDR3 sequence (DNA): TGTGCCAGCAGTTCCCCTAGGGTCGCGGGGGTCCCTTTTCCCAATGAGCAGTTCTTC.

On this clone itself: This specimen includes other DNA sequences encoding the same CDR3. The chain joins TRBV19 to TRBJ2-7, with 9 nucleotides matching TRBD1. The ends lost 5 bases at V and 2 bases at J; junction bases unmatched: 7. Germline CDR1 is LNHDA and CDR2 is SQIVND (reference sequence). The length of the CDR3 is 15 residues. The CDR3 reads CASSAGQGLTYEQYF. The CDR3 nucleotides read TGTGCCAGTAGTGCGGGACAGGGTCTCACCTACGAGCAGTACTTC.

The chain carries TRBV7-2 and TRBJ2-3; D not resolved. Germline V lookup: CDR1 SGHTA, CDR2 FQGNSA. The CDR3 is made up of 17 amino acids. The V end lost 1 base, the J end lost 0 bases, and 14 bases lay between the germline ends. DNA of the CDR3: TGTGCCAGCAGCTTAGGAAGGGCCGCTCCTAGCACAGATACGCAGTATTTT. Amino acid sequence: CASSLGRAAPSTDTQYF.

The chain combines TRBV30 with TRBJ2-3; TRBD2 aligns across 9 bases. CDR3 length: 14 amino acids. CDR1 and CDR2 from the germline V gene are GTSNPN and SVGIG (reference sequence). V shed 4 bases, J shed 3 bases, and the junction held 5 bases outside the gene matches. CDR3 in amino acids: CAWTPGLATDTQYF. Here the CDR3 DNA reads TGTGCCTGGACCCCGGGACTAGCAACAGATACGCAGTATTTT.

V usage is TRBV15 and J usage is TRBJ2-7; weak D call: TRBD2 (7 bases). Trimming left V 3 bases short and J 3 bases short, with 15 bases between. This CDR3 is built from 15 residues. The germline CDR1 and CDR2 sequences are LNHNV and YYDKDF (reference sequence). This CDR3 reads CATSSIYREGYEQYF. The CDR3 DNA reads as TGTGCCACCAGCAGTATCTACAGGGAGGGCTACGAGCAGTACTTC.